What follows are 28 T cell receptor beta chains derived from one specimen sequenced in a study of blood T cell repertoires in COVID-19. Repertoires were generated with immunoSEQ multiplex PCR, while TCRdb's copy carries only in-frame clones and drops some. This table holds about 280,000 clones, 75% to 90% found once. Sequenced material: peripheral blood. The receptors come from a woman in her twenties or thirties with active or convalescent COVID-19.

V gene TRBV19 combines with J gene TRBJ2-5, with TRBD2 identical over 8 bases. Germline V gene sequence: CDR1 LNHDA, CDR2 SQIVND (reference sequence). J gave up 5 bases and V 5 bases, and 10 bases lay outside the gene matches. The CDR3 extends over 15 amino acids. CDR3 bases: TGTGCCAGTAGTCCACCGGGCCCGGGGGGGGAGACCCAGTACTTC. It encodes CASSPPGPGGETQYF.

J is TRBJ2-7 and V is TRBV18, with TRBD1 matching over 8 bases. The length of the CDR3 is 12 residues. The junction had 2 bases not matched to a gene; V was cut back by 5 bases and J by 5 bases. Germline V gene lookup returns CDR1 KGHSH and CDR2 LQKENI. The CDR3: CASSLDRDEQYF. The CDR3 DNA is TGTGCCAGCTCATTGGACAGGGACGAGCAGTACTTC.

This chain uses TRBV3-1 (or the pseudogene TRBV3-2) with TRBJ2-7; 8 positions match TRBD1. Germline V lookup: CDR1 LGHDT, CDR2 YNNKEL (reference sequence). V shed 1 base and J 3 bases; nucleotides not matched to a gene: 5. The CDR3 totals 15 residues. CDR3 bases: TGTGCCAGCAGCCAAGCGGGACAGGATATCTACGAGCAGTACTTC. Translated, it gives CASSQAGQDIYEQYF.

The V call is TRBV27, the J call TRBJ1-1, with unresolved D. Per the germline V gene, CDR1 is MNHEY and CDR2 is SMNVEV (reference sequence). The ends were cut back, 3 bases at V and 1 base at J, with 6 bases in the middle. There are 13 residues in the CDR3. The DNA for the CDR3 is TGTGCCAGCAGTTTCGCAGAGAACACTGAAGCTTTCTTT. Encoded protein: CASSFAENTEAFF.

The chain has TRBV4-2 and TRBJ2-1; no definite D call. The CDR3 sequence is 13 residues long. V was clipped by 0 bases and J by 8 bases, with 8 bases between them. Germline values: CDR1 LGHNA, CDR2 YNFKEQ. Here the CDR3 reads CASSQDPVDEQFF. The CDR3 region has the DNA TGTGCCAGCAGCCAAGATCCGGTTGATGAGCAGTTCTTC.

J is TRBJ1-1 and V is TRBV5-1; D call uncertain. V was cut by 4 bases and J by 1 base, with 8 bases left in between. The germline V gene has CDR1 SGHRS and CDR2 YFSETQ. The CDR3 consists of 13 residues. The CDR3 protein is CASSQTGNTEAFF. CDR3 nucleotide sequence: TGCGCCAGCAGCCAGACGGGGAACACTGAAGCTTTCTTT. The variable domain in full, with the rest retrieved from reference TRBV5-1 and TRBJ1-1, is KAGVTQTPRYLIKTRGQQVTLSCSPISGHRSVSWYQQTPGQGLQFLFEYFSETQRNKGNFPGRFSGRQFSNSRSEMNVSTLELGDSALYLCASSQTGNTEAFFGQGTRLTVV.

This clone was counted a few times. V gene TRBV9 combines with J gene TRBJ1-2; 7 bases fit TRBD1. The length of the CDR3 is 17 residues. J lost 4 bases, V lost 4 bases, and 16 bases had no gene match. The germline CDR1 and CDR2 sequences are SGDLS and YYNGEE. The CDR3 reads CASSRRQGLFSSYGYTF. The CDR3 DNA sequence: TGTGCCAGCAGCCGGAGACAGGGTCTCTTCTCTAGCTATGGCTACACCTTC.

This clone was found once. The gene calls are TRBV28 and TRBJ2-7, with D possibly matching TRBD1 (5 bases). Trimming removed 10 bases at V and 7 bases at J, with 17 bases between. The CDR3 has 12 residues. Per the germline V gene, CDR1 is MDHEN and CDR2 is SYDVKM. The chain's CDR3 is CATQKGPLEQYF. For the CDR3, the DNA is TGTGCCACCCAGAAGGGGCCCCTAGAGCAGTACTTC.

This chain uses TRBV19 with TRBJ1-5, with TRBD1 identical over 8 bases. Germline CDR1 reads LNHDA; CDR2 reads SQIVND (reference sequence). The J segment lost 5 bases and the V segment lost 8 bases, leaving 5 bases of the junction unmatched. The CDR3 covers 13 residues. The CDR3 region has the DNA TGTGCCAGTTCCGACAGGGGAGATCAGCCCCAGCATTTT. Protein product: CASSDRGDQPQHF.

The V and J genes are TRBV14 and TRBJ2-1, with D possibly being TRBD2 (6 bases). Germline V gives CDR1 SGHDN, CDR2 FVKESK. CDR3 length equals 17 residues. V was clipped by 2 bases and J by 9 bases, with 23 bases between them. In nucleotides, the CDR3 is TGTGCCAGCAGCCAATGGGGCAGGGAGGTTGAGAAAGGTGAGCAGTTCTTC. This sequence encodes CASSQWGREVEKGEQFF.

The rearrangement uses TRBV3-1 (or the pseudogene TRBV3-2) and TRBJ2-3, with D tentatively TRBD2 (6 bases). The CDR3 extends over 16 amino acids. Trimming left V 3 bases short and J 4 bases short, with 17 bases between. Germline-derived CDR1 and CDR2 are LGHDT and YNNKEL (reference sequence). This chain's CDR3 is CASSHLGLGGADTQYF. The CDR3 region has the DNA TGTGCCAGCAGCCACCTGGGACTTGGAGGGGCAGATACGCAGTATTTT.

The chain has TRBV28 and TRBJ2-7; 8 bases align to TRBD1. CDR3 length: 12 residues. V dropped 8 bases and J dropped 6; count of bases not matched to a gene: 6. From germline, CDR1 is MDHEN and CDR2 SYDVKM. The CDR3 sequence: CASLDRGREQYF. In DNA form, the CDR3 reads TGTGCCAGCCTAGACAGGGGCCGCGAGCAGTACTTC. Combining the CDR3 with reference TRBV28 and TRBJ2-7 gives the whole variable domain DVKVTQSSRYLVKRTGEKVFLECVQDMDHENMFWYRQDPGLGLRLIYFSYDVKMKEKGDIPEGYSVSREKKERFSLILESASTNQTSMYLCASLDRGREQYFGPGTRLTVT.

V is TRBV2 and J is TRBJ1-4, with D perhaps TRBD1 (6 bases). CDR3 length equals 13 residues. Trimming shortened V by 7 bases and J by 5 bases, and 11 bases separated the two germline ends. CDR1 SNHLY and CDR2 FYNNEI come from the germline V gene. CDR3 protein: CASNRDTNEKLFF. Written as DNA, the CDR3 is TGTGCCAGCAACCGGGACACGAATGAAAAACTGTTTTTT.

J is TRBJ1-6 and V is TRBV2; D is possibly TRBD1 (6 bases). In germline, CDR1 is SNHLY, CDR2 FYNNEI. Trimming removed 4 bases at V and 9 bases at J, with 16 bases between. CDR3 length: 15 residues. The CDR3 DNA reads TGTGCCAGCAGTGGCCCCAGGGGAGGGGGTTCACCCCTCCACTTT. Translation: CASSGPRGGGSPLHF.

The gene calls are TRBV28 and TRBJ1-3; D is undetermined. This CDR3 is 15 amino acids long. V lost 5 bases and J 2 bases, leaving 13 bases between the germline ends. Germline V CDR1 and CDR2: MDHEN, SYDVKM. The CDR3 reads CASSVGSYAGNTIYF. In nucleotides, the CDR3 is TGTGCCAGCAGTGTCGGGAGTTACGCTGGAAACACCATATATTTT. Together with reference TRBV28 and TRBJ1-3, the CDR3 gives the full variable domain: DVKVTQSSRYLVKRTGEKVFLECVQDMDHENMFWYRQDPGLGLRLIYFSYDVKMKEKGDIPEGYSVSREKKERFSLILESASTNQTSMYLCASSVGSYAGNTIYFGEGSWLTVV.

The chain couples TRBV18 to TRBJ2-1; 9 bases line up with TRBD1. The germline V gene encodes CDR1 KGHSH and CDR2 LQKENI. CDR3 length: 15 residues. The V and J ends lost 3 bases and 4 bases, in that order; junction bases with no gene match: 4. CDR3 sequence (DNA): TGTGCCAGCTCACCTAGGACAGGGGAATACAATGAGCAGTTCTTC. Its protein product is CASSPRTGEYNEQFF.

The V gene is TRBV28, the J gene TRBJ2-2, with D possibly matching TRBD1 (6 bases). V lost 4 bases to trimming and J lost 3 bases, with 12 bases between them. The CDR3 contains 15 residues. Germline CDR1 is MDHEN and CDR2 is SYDVKM. The DNA of the CDR3 is TGTGCCAGCAGTTCAGGGGTAAGGGACACCGGGGAGCTGTTTTTT. It is translated as CASSSGVRDTGELFF.

This sequence joins TRBV3-1 (or the pseudogene TRBV3-2) and TRBJ1-5; no firm D call. V shed 1 base and J shed 2 bases, with 12 bases lying between them. The germline gives CDR1 LGHDT, CDR2 YNNKEL (reference sequence). This CDR3 is built from 16 residues. The CDR3: CASSQGFRGGNQPQHF. The CDR3 DNA sequence: TGTGCCAGCAGCCAAGGATTCAGAGGCGGCAATCAGCCCCAGCATTTT.

This sequence joins TRBV5-1 and TRBJ1-6; D might be TRBD1 (5 bases). Germline CDR1 and CDR2: SGHRS and YFSETQ. The ends were cut back, 7 bases at V and 7 bases at J, with 15 bases in the middle. The CDR3 covers 14 residues. CDR3 nucleotide sequence: TGCGCCAGCTGCGGGGGAGATGGGAATTCACCCCTCCACTTT. Amino acids: CASCGGDGNSPLHF.

The chain joins TRBV19 to TRBJ1-5, with D hard to call. The germline CDR1 and CDR2 sequences are LNHDA and SQIVND (reference sequence). The CDR3 length is 13 residues. Trimming pared 3 bases from V and 9 bases from J, leaving 12 bases between. The DNA for the CDR3 is TGTGCCAGTAGTATTGTGCAGGATGGGCCCCAGCATTTT. It encodes CASSIVQDGPQHF.

CDR3 amino acids: CASSLRAGGPVETQYF. The CDR3 region has the DNA TGCGCCAGCAGCTTACGAGCGGGGGGGCCGGTTGAGACCCAGTACTTC. This chain connects TRBV5-1 to TRBJ2-5; 10 positions match TRBD2. Germline loops: CDR1 SGHRS, CDR2 YFSETQ. V lost 2 bases, J lost 5 bases, and 9 bases stayed unmatched. The length of the CDR3 is 16 residues.

The gene calls are TRBV25-1 and TRBJ1-1; 7 bases align to TRBD1. The CDR3 consists of 14 residues. With V trimmed by 6 bases and J by 3 bases, 7 bases remained unmatched. Germline V CDR1 and CDR2: MGHDK, SYGVNS. The CDR3 bases are TGTGCCAGCAGCCGCAGGGGGGATTACACTGAAGCTTTCTTT. It translates to CASSRRGDYTEAFF.

This chain uses TRBV14 with TRBJ1-1, with D maybe TRBD1 (5 bases). The CDR3 is 13 amino acids. CDR1 SGHDN and CDR2 FVKESK come from the germline V gene. With 4 bases removed from V and 7 bases from J, the gap between germline ends came to 13 bases. Here the CDR3 reads CASSPNRLGEAFF. Here the CDR3 DNA reads TGTGCCAGCAGCCCGAACAGGTTGGGTGAAGCTTTCTTT.

The chain links TRBV6-5 to TRBJ2-7; 11 nucleotides match TRBD2. V dropped 6 bases and J dropped 6; count of bases not matched to a gene: 7. The CDR3 is made up of 14 amino acids. The V gene's germline CDR1 is MNHEY and CDR2 SVGAGI. CDR3 region: CASRTSGTVGEQYF. Here the CDR3 DNA reads TGTGCCAGCAGGACTAGCGGGACGGTGGGCGAGCAGTACTTC.

As for this clone: An end of the junction does not agree with germline; a read error may underlie this. The rearrangement uses TRBV7-7 and TRBJ1-1, with a possible D match to TRBD1 (5 bases). CDR1 and CDR2 from the germline V gene are SSHAT and FNYEAQ (reference sequence). The CDR3 is 16 amino acids. CDR3 sequence reads: CASSPQTESSNTEAFF. The CDR3 DNA follows: TGTGCTAGCAGCCCCCAGACAGAGAGCTCGAACACTGAAGCTTTCTTT.

This clone has only a few counts. The rearrangement links TRBV5-1 to TRBJ2-2; 11 bases are shared with TRBD1. The CDR3 has 16 residues. J was trimmed by 4 bases and V by 5 bases; bases with no gene match: 7. In germline, CDR1 is SGHRS, CDR2 YFSETQ. Written as DNA, the CDR3 is TGCGCCAGCAGTTCGTCGGACAGGGGGCCCACCGGGGAGCTGTTTTTT. It translates to CASSSSDRGPTGELFF.

The chain uses TRBV2 and TRBJ1-2, with D perhaps matching TRBD1 (5 bases). The CDR3 has 15 residues. Trimming removed 4 bases at V and 1 base at J, with 13 bases between. Germline values: CDR1 SNHLY, CDR2 FYNNEI. The CDR3 DNA reads TGTGCCAGCAGTGGGGGCTTGGCAGATAACTATGGCTACACCTTC. This codes for CASSGGLADNYGYTF.

The chain uses TRBV28 and TRBJ2-1, with 8 bases matching TRBD2. CDR3 length: 15 residues. Per germline, CDR1 MDHEN and CDR2 SYDVKM. V was pared by 3 bases and J by 6 bases, with 7 bases of the junction left unmatched. In nucleotides, the CDR3 is TGTGCCAGCAGTTTGACGGGAACTAGCGGCAATGAGCAGTTCTTC. Protein: CASSLTGTSGNEQFF. The full variable domain, completed using reference TRBV28 and TRBJ2-1, is DVKVTQSSRYLVKRTGEKVFLECVQDMDHENMFWYRQDPGLGLRLIYFSYDVKMKEKGDIPEGYSVSREKKERFSLILESASTNQTSMYLCASSLTGTSGNEQFFGPGTRLTVL.